This note documents a single T cell receptor (beta chain) sequence. Its antigen remains unknown. The source of the sample is a study of T cell responses to AZD1222 COVID-19 vaccine. Analysis merged second doses at about 4 or about 12 weeks. Repertoires were generated with immunoSEQ multiplex PCR, while TCRdb's copy carries only in-frame clones and drops some. This table holds approximately 130,000 clones, roughly 84% found once. Overall study findings and caveats: Without day 14 samples, only post-peak T cell repertoires were studied. Donors were mostly white British, more females; clonal diversity possibly underestimated.

CDR3 length: 12 residues. Trimming stripped 3 bases from V and 2 bases from J, with 2 bases between. This clonotype was obtained from an adult who received the AZD1222 COVID-19 vaccine. The chain carries TRBV12-3 or TRBV12-4 and TRBJ1-5; unclear D gene. Sequencing was performed on peripheral blood, taken 28 days after the second AZD1222 dose. The CDR3 spells CASSFGNQPQHF. The CDR3 nucleotides read TGTGCCAGCAGTTTTGGCAATCAGCCCCAGCATTTT.